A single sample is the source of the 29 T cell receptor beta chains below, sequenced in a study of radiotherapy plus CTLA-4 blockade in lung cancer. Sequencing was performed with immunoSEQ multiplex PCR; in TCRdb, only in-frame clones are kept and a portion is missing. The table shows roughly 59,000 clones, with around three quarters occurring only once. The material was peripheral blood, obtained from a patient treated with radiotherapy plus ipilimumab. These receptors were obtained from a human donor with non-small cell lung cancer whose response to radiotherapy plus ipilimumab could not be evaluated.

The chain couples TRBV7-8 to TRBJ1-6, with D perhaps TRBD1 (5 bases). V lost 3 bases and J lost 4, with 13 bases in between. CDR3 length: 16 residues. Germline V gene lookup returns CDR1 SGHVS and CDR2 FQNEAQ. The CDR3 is CASSLPGGAYNSPLHF. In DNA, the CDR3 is TGTGCCAGCAGCTTGCCCGGAGGGGCATATAATTCACCCCTCCACTTT. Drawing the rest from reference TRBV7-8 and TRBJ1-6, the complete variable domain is GAGVSQSPRYKVAKRGQDVALRCDPISGHVSLFWYQQALGQGPEFLTYFQNEAQLDKSGLPSDRFFAERPEGSVSTLKIQRTQQEDSAVYLCASSLPGGAYNSPLHFGNGTRLTVT.

In DNA, the CDR3 is TGTGCCAGCACGGGGCAGGGGGCGGTCGAGCAGTACTTC. Residues: CASTGQGAVEQYF. This chain links TRBV6-5 with TRBJ2-7; 8 nucleotides match TRBD1. Germline V CDR1 and CDR2: MNHEY, SVGAGI. The CDR3 consists of 13 residues. V lost 7 bases, J lost 6 bases, and 8 bases stayed unmatched.

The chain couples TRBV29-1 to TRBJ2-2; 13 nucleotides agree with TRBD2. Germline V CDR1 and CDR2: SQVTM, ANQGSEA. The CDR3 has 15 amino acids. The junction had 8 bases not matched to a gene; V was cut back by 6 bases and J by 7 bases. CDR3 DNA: TGCAGCGTGGCCGGACTAGCGGGAGTAGTCGGGGAGCTGTTTTTT. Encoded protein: CSVAGLAGVVGELFF.

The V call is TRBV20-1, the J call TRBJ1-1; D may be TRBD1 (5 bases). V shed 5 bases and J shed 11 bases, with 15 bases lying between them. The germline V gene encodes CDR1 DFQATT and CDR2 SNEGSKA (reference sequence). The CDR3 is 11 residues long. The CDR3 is CSAGGTPGAFF. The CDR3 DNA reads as TGCAGTGCTGGCGGGACCCCTGGGGCTTTCTTT.

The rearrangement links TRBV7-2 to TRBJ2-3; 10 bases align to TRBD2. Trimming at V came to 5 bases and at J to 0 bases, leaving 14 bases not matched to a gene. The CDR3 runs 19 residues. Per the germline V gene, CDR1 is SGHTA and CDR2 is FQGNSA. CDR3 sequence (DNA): TGTGCCAGCAGCCTCCGGACTAGCGGCCCTTTTTCTAGCACAGATACGCAGTATTTT. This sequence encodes CASSLRTSGPFSSTDTQYF.

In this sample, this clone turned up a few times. The CDR3 DNA reads as TGTGCCAGCAGTTTGGGAGGTACTGGGGCCAACGTCCTGACTTTC. Translating it yields CASSLGGTGANVLTF. The V and J genes are TRBV28 and TRBJ2-6, with D perhaps matching TRBD2 (6 bases). This CDR3 has 15 residues. V was cut by 3 bases and J by 2 bases, with 8 bases left in between. CDR1 is MDHEN and CDR2 is SYDVKM in the germline V gene. Looking up the rest from reference TRBV28 and TRBJ2-6 gives the full variable domain: DVKVTQSSRYLVKRTGEKVFLECVQDMDHENMFWYRQDPGLGLRLIYFSYDVKMKEKGDIPEGYSVSREKKERFSLILESASTNQTSMYLCASSLGGTGANVLTFGAGSRLTVL.

The chain's CDR3 is CASSQDPEGGASDTQYF. DNA of the CDR3: TGCGCCAGCAGCCAAGACCCAGAGGGGGGGGCCTCAGATACGCAGTATTTT. V is TRBV4-3 and J is TRBJ2-3; tentatively, D is TRBD2 (7 bases). V lost 0 bases and J 4 bases, leaving 17 bases between the germline ends. CDR1 is LGHNA, CDR2 YSLEER, per germline. This CDR3 has 17 residues.

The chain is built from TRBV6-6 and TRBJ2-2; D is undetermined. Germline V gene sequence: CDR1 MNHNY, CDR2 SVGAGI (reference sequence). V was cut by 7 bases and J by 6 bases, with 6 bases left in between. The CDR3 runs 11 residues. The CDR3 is CASTLAGELFF. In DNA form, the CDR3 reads TGTGCCAGCACCTTAGCCGGGGAGCTGTTTTTT.

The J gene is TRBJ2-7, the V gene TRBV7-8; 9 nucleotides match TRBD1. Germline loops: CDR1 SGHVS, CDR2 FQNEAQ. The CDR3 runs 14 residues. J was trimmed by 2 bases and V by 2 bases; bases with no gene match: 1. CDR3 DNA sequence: TGTGCCAGCAGCTTACGGGACAGGGCCTACGAGCAGTACTTC. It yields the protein CASSLRDRAYEQYF.

The CDR3 sequence: CASRQGRQPQHF. The CDR3 coding sequence is TGTGCCAGCAGACAGGGTAGGCAGCCCCAGCATTTT. The J gene is TRBJ1-5, the V gene TRBV28; TRBD1 is a possible D gene (6 bases). Trimming left V 6 bases short and J 7 bases short, with 10 bases between. CDR1 is MDHEN and CDR2 is SYDVKM in the germline V gene. The CDR3 length is 12 residues.

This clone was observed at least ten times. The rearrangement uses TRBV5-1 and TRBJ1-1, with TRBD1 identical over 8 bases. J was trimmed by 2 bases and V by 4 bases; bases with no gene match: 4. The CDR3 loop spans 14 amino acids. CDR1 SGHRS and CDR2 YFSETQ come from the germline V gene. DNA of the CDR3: TGCGCCAGCAGCACCGGACAGGGAAACACTGAAGCTTTCTTT. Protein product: CASSTGQGNTEAFF.

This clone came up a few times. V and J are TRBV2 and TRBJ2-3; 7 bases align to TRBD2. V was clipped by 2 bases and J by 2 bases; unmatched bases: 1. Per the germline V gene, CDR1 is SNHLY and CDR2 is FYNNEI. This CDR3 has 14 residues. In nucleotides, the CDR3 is TGTGCCAGCAGTGAAACTAGCGCCACAGATACGCAGTATTTT. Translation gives CASSETSATDTQYF.

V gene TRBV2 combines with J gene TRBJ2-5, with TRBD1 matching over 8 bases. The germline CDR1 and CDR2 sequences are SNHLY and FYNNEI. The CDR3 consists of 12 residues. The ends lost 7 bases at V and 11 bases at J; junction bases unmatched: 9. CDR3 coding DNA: TGTGCCAGCACTTTCGGACAGGGAAGACAGTACTTC. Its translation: CASTFGQGRQYF.

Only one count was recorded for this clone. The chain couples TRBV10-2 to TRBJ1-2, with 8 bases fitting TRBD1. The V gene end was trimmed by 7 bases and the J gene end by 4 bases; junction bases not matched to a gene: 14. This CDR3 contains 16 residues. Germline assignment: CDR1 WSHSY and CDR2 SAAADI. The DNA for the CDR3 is TGCGCCAGCACCAGATTCCTTACAGGGGGGGGCTATGGCTACACCTTC. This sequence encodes CASTRFLTGGGYGYTF.

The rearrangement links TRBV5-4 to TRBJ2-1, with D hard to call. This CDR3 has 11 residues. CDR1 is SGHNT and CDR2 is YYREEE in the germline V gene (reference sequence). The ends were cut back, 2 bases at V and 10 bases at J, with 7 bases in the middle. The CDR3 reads CASSFYQEQFF. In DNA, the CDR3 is TGTGCCAGCAGCTTTTACCAGGAGCAGTTCTTC. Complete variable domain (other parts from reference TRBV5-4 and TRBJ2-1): ETGVTQSPTHLIKTRGQQVTLRCSSQSGHNTVSWYQQALGQGPQFIFQYYREEENGRGNFPPRFSGLQFPNYSSELNVNALELDDSALYLCASSFYQEQFFGPGTRLTVL.

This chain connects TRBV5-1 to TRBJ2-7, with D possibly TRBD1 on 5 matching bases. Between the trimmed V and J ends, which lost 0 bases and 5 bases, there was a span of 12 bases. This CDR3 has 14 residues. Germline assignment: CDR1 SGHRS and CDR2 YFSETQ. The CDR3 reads CASSLERRADEQYF. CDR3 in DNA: TGCGCCAGCAGCTTGGAACGCAGGGCCGACGAGCAGTACTTC.

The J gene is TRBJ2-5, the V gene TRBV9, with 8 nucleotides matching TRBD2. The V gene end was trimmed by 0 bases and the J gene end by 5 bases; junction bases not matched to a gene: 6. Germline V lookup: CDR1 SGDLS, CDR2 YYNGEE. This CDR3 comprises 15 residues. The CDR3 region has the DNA TGTGCCAGCAGCGTAGCGGGGGGGCTCCCGGAGACCCAGTACTTC. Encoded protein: CASSVAGGLPETQYF.

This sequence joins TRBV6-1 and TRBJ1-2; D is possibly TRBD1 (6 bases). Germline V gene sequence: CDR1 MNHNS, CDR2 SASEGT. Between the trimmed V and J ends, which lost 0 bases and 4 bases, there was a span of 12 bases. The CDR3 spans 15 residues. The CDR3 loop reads CASSEAGGSGYGYTF. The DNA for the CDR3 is TGTGCCAGCAGTGAAGCAGGGGGATCAGGCTATGGCTACACCTTC.

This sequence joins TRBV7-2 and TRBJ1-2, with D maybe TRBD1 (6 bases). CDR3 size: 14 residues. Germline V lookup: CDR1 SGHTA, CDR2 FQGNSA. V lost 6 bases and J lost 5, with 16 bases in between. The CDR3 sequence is CASSPAGTSYGYTF. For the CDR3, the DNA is TGTGCCAGCAGTCCCGCTGGGACAAGTTATGGCTACACCTTC.

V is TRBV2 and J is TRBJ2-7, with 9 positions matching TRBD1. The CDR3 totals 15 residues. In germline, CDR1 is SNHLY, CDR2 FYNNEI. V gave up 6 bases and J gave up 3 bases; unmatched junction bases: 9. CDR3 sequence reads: CASRTGTGTIYEQYF. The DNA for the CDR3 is TGTGCCAGCAGAACTGGGACAGGGACCATCTACGAGCAGTACTTC.

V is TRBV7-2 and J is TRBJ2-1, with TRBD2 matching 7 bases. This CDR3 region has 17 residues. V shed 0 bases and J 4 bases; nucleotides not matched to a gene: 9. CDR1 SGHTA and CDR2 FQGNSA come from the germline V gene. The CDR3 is CASSLARRLAVYNEQFF. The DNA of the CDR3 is TGTGCCAGCAGCTTAGCTCGTCGGCTAGCGGTATACAATGAGCAGTTCTTC.

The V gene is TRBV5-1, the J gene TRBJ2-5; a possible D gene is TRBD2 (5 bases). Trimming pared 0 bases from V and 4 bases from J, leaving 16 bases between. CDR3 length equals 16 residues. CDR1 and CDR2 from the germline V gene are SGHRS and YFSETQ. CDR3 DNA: TGCGCCAGCAGCTTGGAGGGCGGGCAGATCCCAGAGACCCAGTACTTC. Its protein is CASSLEGGQIPETQYF.

The CDR3 loop reads CASSPTGSYYEQYF. The CDR3, as DNA: TGCGCCAGCAGCCCGACAGGGTCTTATTACGAGCAGTACTTC. The gene calls are TRBV5-1 and TRBJ2-7, with 7 bases that match TRBD1. The V segment lost 4 bases and the J segment 4 bases; nucleotides outside the gene matches: 8. CDR1 is SGHRS and CDR2 is YFSETQ in the germline V gene. The CDR3 totals 14 residues.

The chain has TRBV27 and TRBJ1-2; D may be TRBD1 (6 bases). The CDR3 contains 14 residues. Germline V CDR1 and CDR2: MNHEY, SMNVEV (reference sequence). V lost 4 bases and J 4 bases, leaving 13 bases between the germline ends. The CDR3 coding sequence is TGTGCCAGCAGTTCTGGGGGCCAGGGCTATGGCTACACCTTC. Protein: CASSSGGQGYGYTF.

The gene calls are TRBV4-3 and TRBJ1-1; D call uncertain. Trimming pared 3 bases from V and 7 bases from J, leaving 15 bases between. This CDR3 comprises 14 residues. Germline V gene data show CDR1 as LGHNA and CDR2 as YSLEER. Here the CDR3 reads CASSHARGDFEAFF. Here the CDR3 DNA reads TGCGCCAGCAGCCACGCTCGGGGAGACTTTGAAGCTTTCTTT.

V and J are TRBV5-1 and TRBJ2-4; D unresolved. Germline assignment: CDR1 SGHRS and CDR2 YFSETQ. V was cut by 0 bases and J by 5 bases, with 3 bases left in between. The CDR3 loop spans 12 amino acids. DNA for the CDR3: TGCGCCAGCAGCTTGGGAGAAAACATTCAGTACTTC. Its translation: CASSLGENIQYF.

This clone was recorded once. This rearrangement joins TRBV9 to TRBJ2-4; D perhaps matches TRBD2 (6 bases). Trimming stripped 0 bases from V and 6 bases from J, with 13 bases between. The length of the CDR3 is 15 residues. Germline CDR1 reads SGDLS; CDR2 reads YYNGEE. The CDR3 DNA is TGTGCCAGCAGCGTAGTCGGGGGAGATGGAAACATTCAGTACTTC. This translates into CASSVVGGDGNIQYF.

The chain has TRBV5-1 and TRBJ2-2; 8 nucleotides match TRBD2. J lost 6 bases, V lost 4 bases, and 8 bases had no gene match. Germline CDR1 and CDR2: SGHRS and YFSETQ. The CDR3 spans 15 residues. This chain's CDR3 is CASSQASGSAGELFF. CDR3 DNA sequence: TGCGCCAGCAGCCAGGCCAGCGGGAGTGCCGGGGAGCTGTTTTTT. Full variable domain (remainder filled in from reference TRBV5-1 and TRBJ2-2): KAGVTQTPRYLIKTRGQQVTLSCSPISGHRSVSWYQQTPGQGLQFLFEYFSETQRNKGNFPGRFSGRQFSNSRSEMNVSTLELGDSALYLCASSQASGSAGELFFGEGSRLTVL.

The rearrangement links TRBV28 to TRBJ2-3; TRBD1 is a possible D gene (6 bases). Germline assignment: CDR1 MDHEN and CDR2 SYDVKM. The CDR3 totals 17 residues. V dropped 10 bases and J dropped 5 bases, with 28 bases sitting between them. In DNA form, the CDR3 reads TGTGCCACCAACCCCCCGACAGGCCCTTTGTACGGAGATACGCAGTATTTT. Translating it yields CATNPPTGPLYGDTQYF.